The present T cell receptor beta chain was sequenced within a study of T cells in women clearing cervical HPV infection. Repertoires were generated with immunoSEQ multiplex PCR, while TCRdb's copy carries only in-frame clones and drops some. The record lists around 37,000 clones, of which the ten most abundant hold roughly 6%. The TCR sequence derives from a woman between 18 and 70 years old with a cervical HPV16 infection that either progressed to CIN3+ or cleared (not recorded which). Source material: blood buffy coat.

The part of the CDR3 DNA that was read is TGTGCCAGCAGCCGCGCGGGGGGCGGTGCAACTAATGAAAAA. Translated: CASSRAGGGATNEK. The full CDR3 sequence reads CASSRAGGGATNEKLFF. J is TRBJ1-4 and V is TRBV28; a weak D match, TRBD1 (6 bases). Coverage ceases 3 residues before the CDR3 finishes, and the germline J gene fills in the end. V gave up 6 bases and J gave up 0 bases, with 17 bases separating them. The germline V gene has CDR1 MDHEN and CDR2 SYDVKM. The CDR3 spans 17 residues. Variable domain in full (rest from reference TRBV28 and TRBJ1-4): DVKVTQSSRYLVKRTGEKVFLECVQDMDHENMFWYRQDPGLGLRLIYFSYDVKMKEKGDIPEGYSVSREKKERFSLILESASTNQTSMYLCASSRAGGGATNEKLFFGSGTQLSVL.